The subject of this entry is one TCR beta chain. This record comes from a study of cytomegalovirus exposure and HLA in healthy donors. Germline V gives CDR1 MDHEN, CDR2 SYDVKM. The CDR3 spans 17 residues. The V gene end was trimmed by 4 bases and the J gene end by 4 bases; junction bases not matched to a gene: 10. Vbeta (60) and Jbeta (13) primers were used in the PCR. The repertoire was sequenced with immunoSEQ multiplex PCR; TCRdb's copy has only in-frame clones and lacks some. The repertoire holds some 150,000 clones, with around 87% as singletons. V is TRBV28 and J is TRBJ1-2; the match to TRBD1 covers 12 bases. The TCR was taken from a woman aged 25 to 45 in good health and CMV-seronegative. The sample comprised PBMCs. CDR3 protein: CASSSPGQGALIYGYTF. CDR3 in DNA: TGTGCCAGCAGTTCCCCGGGACAGGGGGCTCTTATCTATGGCTACACCTTC.